This TCR beta chain was profiled in a study of shared clonotypes between healthy human individuals. As concerns this clone: The antigen remains undetermined.

Profiling relied on immunoSEQ multiplex PCR, and the TCRdb table lists in-frame clones only, not all of them. The sample yields 2.3 million or so clones, 93% seen once. CDR3 length: 14 amino acids. The germline gives CDR1 ENHRY, CDR2 SYGVKD. Trimming cost V 3 bases and J 6 bases, with 11 bases left between them. Study results and limitations: Some clonotypes were shared by all four sorted-subset donors, while others were not shared. The non-shared ones had lower generation probabilities than the shared ones.

The sequencing sample was made of naive CD4+ T cells from PBMCs. Subset specified: CD45RA+ positively selected. The chain has TRBV10-3 and TRBJ2-2; D ambiguous. This receptor was obtained from a young man in good health. Some clones in this sample may be carry-over from other donors' samples. The CDR3 here is CAISEQNQAGELFF. The CDR3 bases are TGTGCCATCAGTGAACAGAATCAGGCCGGGGAGCTGTTTTTT.